The text below deals with one TCR beta chain. This receptor's antigen is unknown. No per-base quality is available; no much larger clone lies one base away. At the junction V is shortened by 4 bases and J by 1 base, with 10 bases in between. The CDR3 contains 15 residues, cysteine and phenylalanine counted. Only the CDR3 DNA is retained, 45 bases long and in frame from the first base. The germline V gene specifies MNHEY as CDR1 and SVGAGI as CDR2. The donors were included in the validation cohort of over a hundred subjects, a group kept apart from the roughly 700-subject first cohort. Receptors were amplified or captured by the immunoSEQ multiplex PCR assay. The paper's data handling went like this. A statistical classification framework was developed to diagnose cytomegalovirus status using the catalog of TCR beta chain sequences. TCRdb limited this immuneACCESS table to in-frame rearrangements with V and J called. A share of clones is missing; checked studies link under half to unresolved V genes, and the rest is unexplained. Clone size and the V and J calls come from that table; the DNA yielded D and trimming. This sample is represented by about 150,000 clones; 87% of them were singletons. The ten biggest clones cover 4.5% of the sample.

The data belong to a study of cytomegalovirus exposure and HLA in healthy donors (dated by TCRdb to 2015 to 2018). Regarding the study in general: The approximately 710 repertoires of the first cohort and the approximately 130 validation repertoires were produced on the same platform, according to a later analysis. To predict cytomegalovirus infection status, the study combined high-throughput TCR immunosequencing, statistical association of individual TCRs with disease status, and machine learning. The aim of the study was to test whether cataloging public T cell receptors could identify signatures of past pathogen exposure. In addition to the first cohort of hundreds of subjects, a separate validation cohort of approximately 130 different subjects was used. General study outcomes and caveats: Most TCR sequences were seen in very few donors, while some public TCRs were found in many individuals. Of the cluster scores, 85% to 95% were above 0 in a later analysis, which found that TCRs clustered in the first cohort also tended to co-occur in the 95 to 150 validation repertoires. The study gave a list of 150 to 200 TCR beta chains associated with cytomegalovirus. In vitro tests confirmed that a few of the cytomegalovirus-associated TCR beta chains recognize cytomegalovirus antigens. The authors suggested that the approach could potentially be generalized to other disease states and immunological phenotypes. A later analysis had no HLA typing for the validation cohort, so co-occurrence there was scored across all 130 or so repertoires. The classifier was reported to diagnose cytomegalovirus status with high specificity and sensitivity in both the original cohort and the validation cohort.

This receptor chain uses TRBV6-5 and TRBJ2-2; the D gene cannot be named for sure. The clonotype comes from a man between 18 and 29 years old in good health and CMV-seropositive. Sequenced material: PBMCs. The DNA is TGTGCCAGCAGTTCGACTCAATTGAACACCGGGGAGCTGTTTTTT. This sequence encodes CASSSTQLNTGELFF.